The 8 T cell receptor beta chains below all came from one sample that was sequenced in a study of blood T cell repertoires in COVID-19. Profiling relied on immunoSEQ multiplex PCR, and the TCRdb table lists in-frame clones only, not all of them. The sample has about 190,000 clones; 80% are singletons. What was sequenced was peripheral blood. These receptors all stem from a man aged 55 to 70 with acute or convalescent COVID-19.

This clone was recorded once. The chain is built from TRBV24-1 and TRBJ2-7, with a tentative D call TRBD1 (6 bases). This CDR3 is built from 13 residues. Trimming pared 3 bases from V and 6 bases from J, leaving 11 bases between. From germline, CDR1 is KGHDR and CDR2 SFDVKD. This CDR3 reads CATSDRDIREQYF. In DNA, the CDR3 is TGTGCCACCAGTGATAGGGACATTCGCGAGCAGTACTTC.

The V gene is TRBV3-1 (or the pseudogene TRBV3-2), the J gene TRBJ1-4; 7 nucleotides agree with TRBD1. This CDR3 is built from 12 residues. The V gene's germline CDR1 is LGHDT and CDR2 YNNKEL (reference sequence). The V segment lost 4 bases and the J segment 11 bases; nucleotides outside the gene matches: 4. CDR3 DNA: TGTGCCAGCAGCCCGACAGGGCAGAAACTGTTTTTT. Protein sequence: CASSPTGQKLFF.

V is TRBV5-6 and J is TRBJ1-5; D is unclear. The CDR3 is 14 amino acids. Germline lookup yields CDR1 SGHDT and CDR2 YYEEEE. The germline V and J ends were trimmed by 4 bases and 5 bases, with 13 bases remaining between them. In DNA form, the CDR3 reads TGTGCCAGCAGCCCGAGGAGGGATGATCAGCCCCAGCATTTT. It translates to CASSPRRDDQPQHF.

The CDR3 region has the DNA TGTGCCAGTAGTATCTTGTTTGGGGCTGGCTACGAGCAGTACTTC. This sequence encodes CASSILFGAGYEQYF. V is TRBV19 and J is TRBJ2-7; perhaps TRBD1 as D (5 bases). The CDR3 has 15 residues. The germline gives CDR1 LNHDA, CDR2 SQIVND (reference sequence). Between the trimmed V and J ends, which lost 3 bases and 3 bases, there was a span of 15 bases.

The rearrangement links TRBV6-5 to TRBJ1-1, with a tentative D call TRBD1 (6 bases). Germline loops: CDR1 MNHEY, CDR2 SVGAGI. V lost 6 bases and J 5 bases, leaving 13 bases between the germline ends. This CDR3 spans 13 amino acids. The CDR3 nucleotides are TGTGCCAGCAGGCACAGGGTTGGTACTGAAGCTTTCTTT. Amino acid sequence: CASRHRVGTEAFF.

The chain recombines TRBV12-5 with TRBJ2-1, with 10 bases matching TRBD1. After removal of 6 bases from V and 9 bases from J, the junction contained 8 bases not matched to a gene. The CDR3 covers 14 residues. Germline-derived CDR1 and CDR2 are LGHNT and FRNRAP. As DNA, the CDR3 is TGTGCTAGTGGGGCCCGGACAGGGGGAAGTGAGCAGTTCTTC. Translation gives CASGARTGGSEQFF. Full variable domain (missing parts from reference TRBV12-5 and TRBJ2-1): DARVTQTPRHKVTEMGQEVTMRCQPILGHNTVFWYRQTMMQGLELLAYFRNRAPLDDSGMPKDRFSAEMPDATLATLKIQPSEPRDSAVYFCASGARTGGSEQFFGPGTRLTVL.

This chain connects TRBV11-2 to TRBJ2-2; 15 bases map to TRBD2. The junction had 6 bases not matched to a gene; V was cut back by 5 bases and J by 5 bases. The germline CDR1 and CDR2 sequences are SGHAT and FQNNGV. This CDR3 spans 17 amino acids. The CDR3 region is CASSRGLAGGRTGELFF. As DNA, the CDR3 is TGTGCCAGCAGCCGGGGACTAGCGGGAGGTCGGACCGGGGAGCTGTTTTTT.

This chain joins TRBV7-2 and TRBJ2-3, with TRBD2 matching 7 bases. V shed 3 bases, J shed 3 bases, and the junction held 0 bases outside the gene matches. The CDR3 runs 13 residues. Germline V gene data show CDR1 as SGHTA and CDR2 as FQGNSA. CDR3 in DNA: TGTGCCAGCAGCTTCGGGGGGACAGATACGCAGTATTTT. It is translated as CASSFGGTDTQYF.